These 27 T cell receptor beta chains share one sample of origin, sequenced in a study of blood T cell repertoires in COVID-19. The method was immunoSEQ multiplex PCR; TCRdb's version includes in-frame clones alone and lacks a portion of them. Counted here are some 250,000 clones, about 90% occurring once; the ten biggest clones make up 6.2%. Sequencing used peripheral blood. The receptors come from a man in his sixties with acute or convalescent COVID-19.

The chain links TRBV28 to TRBJ2-6, with a possible D match to TRBD1 (6 bases). The CDR3 has 18 amino acids. The germline CDR1 and CDR2 sequences are MDHEN and SYDVKM. The V and J ends lost 6 bases and 1 base respectively, with 19 bases between them. The CDR3 region has the DNA TGTGCCAGCAGCCGATACTGGGACACTGAATCTGGGGCCAACGTCCTGACTTTC. This encodes CASSRYWDTESGANVLTF.

The gene calls are TRBV11-2 and TRBJ2-7; 10 nucleotides agree with TRBD1. J lost 7 bases, V lost 5 bases, and 8 bases had no gene match. The CDR3 is 14 amino acids. Germline lookup yields CDR1 SGHAT and CDR2 FQNNGV. The CDR3 spells CASSRDRGPSEQYF. The CDR3 DNA reads TGTGCCAGCAGCCGGGACAGGGGCCCCTCTGAGCAGTACTTC. The full variable domain, with the rest looked up from reference TRBV11-2 and TRBJ2-7, is EAGVAQSPRYKIIEKRQSVAFWCNPISGHATLYWYQQILGQGPKLLIQFQNNGVVDDSQLPKDRFSAERLKGVDSTLKIQPAKLEDSAVYLCASSRDRGPSEQYFGPGTRLTVT.

CDR3 in amino acids: CASSSLLLAGGPDEQFF. Written as DNA, the CDR3 is TGTGCCAGCAGTTCACTTTTACTAGCGGGAGGGCCCGATGAGCAGTTCTTC. The chain links TRBV28 to TRBJ2-1, with 13 positions matching TRBD2. V lost 4 bases, J lost 8 bases, and 11 bases stayed unmatched. The germline V gene encodes CDR1 MDHEN and CDR2 SYDVKM. CDR3 length equals 17 residues.

This clone was observed a single time. The V and J genes are TRBV5-1 and TRBJ2-1, with 8 bases lining up with TRBD1. This CDR3 is 14 amino acids long. Unmatched junction bases numbered 8, after V lost 4 bases and J lost 8 bases. Germline values: CDR1 SGHRS, CDR2 YFSETQ. This CDR3 reads CASSRDRGQDEQFF. The DNA for the CDR3 is TGCGCCAGCAGCCGTGACAGGGGACAGGATGAGCAGTTCTTC.

A single count supports this clone. The rearrangement links TRBV7-2 to TRBJ2-3; tentative D call: TRBD2 (7 bases). The CDR3 covers 13 residues. V was cut by 5 bases and J by 4 bases, with 10 bases left in between. Germline CDR1 is SGHTA and CDR2 is FQGNSA. The chain's CDR3 is CASSKGGADTQYF. For the CDR3, the DNA is TGTGCCAGCAGCAAAGGGGGGGCAGATACGCAGTATTTT.

This sequence joins TRBV28 and TRBJ2-7; weak D call: TRBD2 (5 bases). The V gene's germline CDR1 is MDHEN and CDR2 SYDVKM. Trimming took 7 bases from V and 5 from J, leaving 18 bases between them. CDR3 length: 14 residues. CDR3 loop: CASTPGWGRNEQYF. DNA of the CDR3: TGTGCCAGCACTCCGGGGTGGGGTCGAAACGAGCAGTACTTC.

The chain uses TRBV28 and TRBJ2-5, with 15 bases identical to TRBD2. The germline V gene has CDR1 MDHEN and CDR2 SYDVKM. This CDR3 has 15 amino acids. V trimming: 6 bases; J trimming: 4 bases; junction bases outside the gene matches: 3. The CDR3 protein is CASRPGLAGGETQYF. For the CDR3, the DNA is TGTGCCAGCAGGCCGGGACTAGCGGGAGGAGAGACCCAGTACTTC. The full variable domain, rest sourced from reference TRBV28 and TRBJ2-5, is DVKVTQSSRYLVKRTGEKVFLECVQDMDHENMFWYRQDPGLGLRLIYFSYDVKMKEKGDIPEGYSVSREKKERFSLILESASTNQTSMYLCASRPGLAGGETQYFGPGTRLLVL.

The chain uses TRBV19 and TRBJ1-3; TRBD1 matches 8 bases. The CDR3 covers 13 residues. Per germline, CDR1 LNHDA and CDR2 SQIVND (reference sequence). V shed 4 bases and J 7 bases; nucleotides not matched to a gene: 3. The CDR3 reads CASSKQGANTIYF. The CDR3 region has the DNA TGTGCCAGTAGTAAGCAGGGGGCGAACACCATATATTTT.

V usage is TRBV5-1 and J usage is TRBJ2-2; TRBD1 aligns across 8 bases. This CDR3 is built from 16 residues. Germline trimming cut 3 bases from V and 0 bases from J; bases unmatched to any gene: 4. Germline-derived CDR1 and CDR2 are SGHRS and YFSETQ. The chain's CDR3 is CASSSQGAPNTGELFF. CDR3 in DNA: TGCGCCAGCAGCTCTCAGGGGGCCCCGAACACCGGGGAGCTGTTTTTT.

The J gene is TRBJ2-1, the V gene TRBV2; D not resolved. The CDR3 sequence is 13 residues long. Between the trimmed V and J ends, which lost 7 bases and 3 bases, there was a span of 10 bases. Germline assignment: CDR1 SNHLY and CDR2 FYNNEI. CDR3 DNA sequence: TGTGCCAGCATAAAGGAGCTCTACAATGAGCAGTTCTTC. This gives the protein CASIKELYNEQFF.

This clone was found once. J is TRBJ2-2 and V is TRBV29-1; 9 bases agree with TRBD1. This CDR3 spans 14 amino acids. Losses at the gene ends were 7 bases for V and 6 bases for J; bases not matched to a gene: 9. Per germline, CDR1 SQVTM and CDR2 ANQGSEA. The CDR3 protein is CSGGDRDSSGELFF. CDR3 coding DNA: TGCAGCGGGGGGGACAGGGATTCGTCCGGGGAGCTGTTTTTT.

This chain joins TRBV19 and TRBJ2-7; 8 bases align to TRBD2. The CDR3 runs 14 residues. With 5 bases clipped from V and 5 bases from J, the junction kept 8 bases outside the gene matches. CDR1 is LNHDA, CDR2 SQIVND, per germline (reference sequence). The CDR3 DNA reads TGTGCCAGTAGTTGGAGCGGGAGTGAGGACGAGCAGTACTTC. Translation gives CASSWSGSEDEQYF.

The chain uses TRBV5-1 and TRBJ2-7; 8 bases map to TRBD1. Germline assignment: CDR1 SGHRS and CDR2 YFSETQ. The junction had 6 bases not matched to a gene; V was cut back by 0 bases and J by 4 bases. The CDR3 consists of 15 residues. The DNA of the CDR3 is TGCGCCAGCAGCTTGGTTCTCGACAGGGGATACGAGCAGTACTTC. As protein: CASSLVLDRGYEQYF.

This sequence joins TRBV19 and TRBJ2-1; 11 nucleotides match TRBD2. The germline V gene encodes CDR1 LNHDA and CDR2 SQIVND (reference sequence). The junction had 5 bases not matched to a gene; V was cut back by 9 bases and J by 10 bases. This CDR3 is 12 amino acids long. CDR3 sequence (DNA): TGTGCCAGCCGGACTAGCGGGCTCGAGCAGTTCTTC. This translates into CASRTSGLEQFF.

This clone occurred once. The rearrangement joins TRBV11-3 to TRBJ1-1, with 7 bases identical to TRBD1. V was clipped by 5 bases and J by 1 base; unmatched bases: 7. The germline CDR1 and CDR2 sequences are SGHNT and YENEEA. The CDR3 totals 15 residues. CDR3 bases: TGTGCCAGCAGCAACCGGACAGGCTGGAACACTGAAGCTTTCTTT. It is translated as CASSNRTGWNTEAFF.

This rearrangement joins TRBV19 to TRBJ1-1; 7 bases fit TRBD1. Germline V CDR1 and CDR2: LNHDA, SQIVND (reference sequence). The CDR3 has 13 amino acids. Trimming at V came to 9 bases and at J to 0 bases, leaving 4 bases not matched to a gene. The CDR3 reads CASGTALNTEAFF. The CDR3, as DNA: TGTGCCAGCGGGACAGCCCTGAACACTGAAGCTTTCTTT.

The chain recombines TRBV7-9 with TRBJ2-1, with 9 bases aligning to TRBD2. This CDR3 has 16 residues. Germline V CDR1 and CDR2: SEHNR, FQNEAQ (reference sequence). The V and J ends lost 5 bases and 2 bases, in that order; junction bases with no gene match: 7. The chain's CDR3 is CASSRTGGRAYNEQFF. CDR3 nucleotides: TGTGCCAGCAGCCGAACGGGCGGGAGGGCCTACAATGAGCAGTTCTTC.

V and J are TRBV10-3 and TRBJ2-5; tentatively, D is TRBD1 (5 bases). Germline values: CDR1 ENHRY, CDR2 SYGVKD. The V gene lost 4 bases and the J gene lost 4 bases, with 16 bases spanning the gap. This CDR3 has 15 residues. The CDR3 nucleotides are TGTGCCATCAGTGCAGGGAAGGTGGTCGGAGAGACCCAGTACTTC. Its protein is CAISAGKVVGETQYF.

V and J are TRBV7-9 and TRBJ2-2; TRBD1 is a possible D gene (5 bases). V was shortened by 5 bases and J by 5 bases, with 15 bases between the two germline ends. CDR3 length equals 15 residues. Germline CDR1 is SEHNR and CDR2 is FQNEAQ (reference sequence). The CDR3 nucleotides read TGTGCCAGCAGCCCGGAGCAGGGTTTGACCGGGGAGCTGTTTTTT. Residues: CASSPEQGLTGELFF.

This chain uses TRBV6-5 with TRBJ2-1, with a possible D match to TRBD1 (5 bases). Germline V CDR1 and CDR2: MNHEY, SVGAGI. Trimming pared 7 bases from V and 12 bases from J, leaving 22 bases between. This CDR3 region has 14 residues. CDR3 amino acids: CASNRDSRGGVQFF. DNA for the CDR3: TGTGCCAGCAACCGAGACAGTAGGGGTGGGGTGCAGTTCTTC.

This chain connects TRBV7-2 to TRBJ2-7, with 14 nucleotides matching TRBD2. This CDR3 contains 19 residues. Per the germline V gene, CDR1 is SGHTA and CDR2 is FQGNSA. V trimming: 5 bases; J trimming: 5 bases; junction bases outside the gene matches: 17. The CDR3 nucleotides are TGTGCCAGCAGCGGTATAGGGACTAGCGGGAGAAAAGTCTTACACGAGCAGTACTTC. Amino acids: CASSGIGTSGRKVLHEQYF.

This chain joins TRBV5-4 and TRBJ2-7; the D gene is possibly TRBD2 (6 bases). This CDR3 has 14 amino acids. V gave up 2 bases and J gave up 3 bases, with 12 bases separating them. Looked up from germline, CDR1 is SGHNT and CDR2 is YYREEE (reference sequence). The DNA of the CDR3 is TGTGCCAGCAGCTTTGGGGAGGTTAACTACGAGCAGTACTTC. This codes for CASSFGEVNYEQYF.

Concerning this clone itself: Within the sample, other DNA sequences also encode this same CDR3. The chain is built from TRBV30 and TRBJ1-5, with D possibly being TRBD1 (6 bases). The V gene's germline CDR1 is GTSNPN and CDR2 SVGIG (reference sequence). V lost 3 bases and J lost 6, with 12 bases in between. CDR3 length: 13 residues. The CDR3 sequence: CAWSLRGGQPQHF. The CDR3, as DNA: TGTGCCTGGAGCCTCAGGGGTGGTCAGCCCCAGCATTTT.

DNA for the CDR3: TGTGCCAGCACCGAAGACAGGCCTGCTAGCACAGATACGCAGTATTTT. This encodes CASTEDRPASTDTQYF. The chain recombines TRBV2 with TRBJ2-3; perhaps TRBD1 as D (6 bases). Germline CDR1 reads SNHLY; CDR2 reads FYNNEI. V lost 7 bases and J lost 0, with 17 bases in between. The CDR3 has 16 amino acids.

This chain connects TRBV28 to TRBJ1-5; tentative D call: TRBD1 (6 bases). V lost 2 bases and J 1 base, leaving 9 bases between the germline ends. This CDR3 has 15 amino acids. Germline V lookup: CDR1 MDHEN, CDR2 SYDVKM. CDR3 loop: CASSLAGQSNQPQHF. DNA of the CDR3: TGTGCCAGCAGTTTAGCTGGACAGAGCAATCAGCCCCAGCATTTT.

The sample holds a few counts of this clone. The rearrangement links TRBV6-5 to TRBJ2-1; 8 positions match TRBD1. The CDR3 spans 15 residues. Germline CDR1 and CDR2: MNHEY and SVGAGI. V lost 5 bases, J lost 7 bases, and 10 bases stayed unmatched. The CDR3 here is CASSQFTGGRNEQFF. For the CDR3, the DNA is TGTGCCAGCAGTCAATTCACAGGGGGTAGGAATGAGCAGTTCTTC.

V and J are TRBV28 and TRBJ2-7, with TRBD2 matching 9 bases. CDR3 length: 17 residues. In germline, CDR1 is MDHEN, CDR2 SYDVKM. V trimming: 2 bases; J trimming: 0 bases; junction bases outside the gene matches: 8. For the CDR3, the DNA is TGTGCCAGCAGTTTAGGGGGGCTAGCGGGGAGCTCCTACGAGCAGTACTTC. Translated: CASSLGGLAGSSYEQYF.